This T cell receptor beta chain was captured in a study of shared clonotypes between healthy human individuals (dated by TCRdb to 2020 to 2022). As for the study more broadly: Two women and a few men aged 18 to 49 years were included in the cohort. Blood TCR repertoires of roughly 5 healthy adults were deeply sequenced to estimate repertoire size and the extent of clonotype sharing between individuals. To increase sequencing depth and limit assay-specific biases, different laboratories used diverse techniques to prepare libraries and sequence TCR repertoires. Per donor, leukapheresis produced somewhere between about 0.9 and 9 billion PBMCs. Study-wide conclusions, independent of this receptor: Pairwise subsampling indicated that sequencing depth was expected to affect the degree of clonotype sharing among donors. Because the study included a small number of donors, the genetic and exposure-history diversity represented was limited. Sampling was restricted to blood, and TCR repertoires in tissues likely differ from the TCR repertoires found in blood.

Using the deep immunoSEQ assay, multiplex PCR amplified TCR CDR3 regions from genomic DNA. Genomic DNA extracted from each cell subset was distributed evenly over all wells of several immunoSEQ 96-well plates, and each plate served as one replicate. For unsorted PBMC, around 0.3 ug genomic DNA, equal to 30,000 or so T cell genomes, was loaded into each replicate PCR. Ten immunoSEQ deep assay plates were used to sequence unsorted PBMC genomic DNA. Purified libraries were quantified with a Qubit 3.0 fluorometer, sized on a Bioanalyzer 2100, and re-quantified with the KAPA Library Quantification kit. Every immunoSEQ 96-well plate was sequenced on a dedicated single-read 150-cycle Illumina NextSeq 550 flow cell. In the original analysis: The immunoSEQ output contained only junctional sequences without quality scores, so filtering could not match that applied to full-length reads. Sequences were annotated with PyIR, a Python wrapper for IgBLAST v1.9, using IMGT germline references to assign V/J genes and CDR3. Reads with weak V/J assignments (E-value above 1e-6), missing CDR3, stop codons, out-of-frame junctions, or ambiguous translated residues were removed. V3J clonotypes were defined by identical inferred V gene, J gene, and CDR3 amino acid sequence. The percentage overlap between two repertoires was calculated by dividing the number of shared unique clonotypes by the size of the smaller repertoire. Repertoire richness was assessed with RTK rarefaction, the Chao1 estimator, and Recon v2.1 estimates of unobserved clonotypes. Imported from immuneACCESS, the table was reduced by TCRdb to in-frame sequences with V and J called. These copies leave out some clones; in studies compared against another copy, an unresolved V gene accounts for under half, and the cause of the remainder is not known. The V and J calls and clone size are taken from that table; D and trimming were inferred from the DNA. This sample holds a few hundred thousand clones; 79% were observed only once. 9.5% to 15% of the sample belongs to the ten largest clones.

The CDR3, cysteine through phenylalanine, is 15 amino acids long. Only the CDR3 part of the read is kept: 45 bases, read in frame from the first base. Between the V and J ends, shortened by 2 bases and 7 bases respectively, the junction contains 17 bases. CDR1 is given as MGHRA and CDR2 as YSYEKL, both from the germline V gene. A single count supports this clone. Its binding antigen is unknown. The input lacks base qualities; no much larger clone sits a single base away. The donors were healthy, HIV-negative adults who had no recently reported acute infections or vaccinations. Only Caucasian adults living in Nashville, Tennessee, USA were represented among the donors. For unsorted samples, approximately 81 million PBMCs were counted, and genomic DNA was extracted using the QIAamp DNA Blood Mini kit. Blood was obtained by leukapheresis, after which PBMCs were separated by Ficoll-Histopaque density gradient centrifugation and cryopreserved in liquid nitrogen vapor phase.

The chain couples TRBV4-1 to TRBJ2-5; perhaps TRBD1 is the D gene, with 7 bases matching. This TCR was recovered from a woman between 35 and 50 years old in good health. Some clones in this sample may be carry-over from other donors' samples. The sample consisted of PBMCs. Here the CDR3 is given as CASSQLVPGGGTQYF. The DNA is as follows: TGCGCCAGCAGCCAACTCGTACCAGGGGGAGGGACCCAGTACTTC.